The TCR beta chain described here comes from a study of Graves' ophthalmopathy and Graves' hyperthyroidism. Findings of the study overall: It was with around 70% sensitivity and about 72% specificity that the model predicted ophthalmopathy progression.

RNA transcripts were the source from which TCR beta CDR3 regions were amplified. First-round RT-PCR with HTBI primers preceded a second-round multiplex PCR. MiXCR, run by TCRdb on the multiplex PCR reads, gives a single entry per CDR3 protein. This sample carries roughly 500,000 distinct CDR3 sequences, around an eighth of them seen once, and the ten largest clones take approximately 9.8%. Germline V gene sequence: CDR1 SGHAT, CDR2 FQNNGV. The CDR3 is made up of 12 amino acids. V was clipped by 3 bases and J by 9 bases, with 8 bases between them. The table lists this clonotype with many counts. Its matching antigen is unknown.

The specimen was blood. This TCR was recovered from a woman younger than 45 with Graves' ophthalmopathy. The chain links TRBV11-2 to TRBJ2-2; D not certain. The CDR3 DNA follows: TGTGCCAGCAGCTTCCCAGAGAGGGAGCTGTTTTTT. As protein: CASSFPERELFF.